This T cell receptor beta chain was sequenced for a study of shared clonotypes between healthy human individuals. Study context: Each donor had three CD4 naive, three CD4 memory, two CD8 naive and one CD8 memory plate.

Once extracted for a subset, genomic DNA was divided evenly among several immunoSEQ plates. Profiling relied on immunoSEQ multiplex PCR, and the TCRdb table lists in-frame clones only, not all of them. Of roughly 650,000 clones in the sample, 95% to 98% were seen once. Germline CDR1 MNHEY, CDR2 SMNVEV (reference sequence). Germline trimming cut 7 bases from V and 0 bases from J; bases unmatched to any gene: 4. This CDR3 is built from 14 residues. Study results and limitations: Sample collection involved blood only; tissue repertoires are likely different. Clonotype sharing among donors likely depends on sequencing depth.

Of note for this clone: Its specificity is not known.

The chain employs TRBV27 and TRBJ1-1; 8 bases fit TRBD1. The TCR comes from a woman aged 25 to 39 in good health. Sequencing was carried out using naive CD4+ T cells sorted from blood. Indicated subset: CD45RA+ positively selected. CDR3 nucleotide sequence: TGTGCCAGCACCTCGACAGGGGTGAACACTGAAGCTTTCTTT. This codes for CASTSTGVNTEAFF.